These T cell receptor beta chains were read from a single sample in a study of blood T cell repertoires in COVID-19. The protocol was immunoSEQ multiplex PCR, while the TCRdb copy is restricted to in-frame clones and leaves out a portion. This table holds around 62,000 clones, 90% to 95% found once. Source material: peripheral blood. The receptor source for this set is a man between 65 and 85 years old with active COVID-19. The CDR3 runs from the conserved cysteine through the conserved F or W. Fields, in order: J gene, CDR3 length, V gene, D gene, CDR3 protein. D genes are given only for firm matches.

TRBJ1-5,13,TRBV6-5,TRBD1,CATQMTGHQPQHF
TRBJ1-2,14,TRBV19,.,CASSIQGSTYGYTF
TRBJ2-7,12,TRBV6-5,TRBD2,CASSWEGSEQYF
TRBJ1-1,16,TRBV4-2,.,CASSQDRFTVYTEAFF
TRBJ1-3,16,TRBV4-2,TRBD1,CASSPQGQGAGNTIYF
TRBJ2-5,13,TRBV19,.,CASSQTGRETQYF
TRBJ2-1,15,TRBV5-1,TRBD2,CASSLLAGAYNEQFF
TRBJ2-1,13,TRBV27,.,CASSLLSRNEQFF
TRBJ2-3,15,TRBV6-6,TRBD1,CASSSRQGGTDTQYF
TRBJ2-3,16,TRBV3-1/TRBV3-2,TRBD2,CASSQAQDGGGDTQYF
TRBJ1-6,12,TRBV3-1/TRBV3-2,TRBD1,CASDAGGSPLHF
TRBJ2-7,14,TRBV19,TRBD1,CASSRTGGLDEQYF
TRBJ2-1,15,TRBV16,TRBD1,CASSRGTGPYNEQFF
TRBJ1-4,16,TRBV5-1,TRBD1,CASSFGTGSTNEKLFF
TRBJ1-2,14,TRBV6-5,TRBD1,CASIPDRGQYGYTF
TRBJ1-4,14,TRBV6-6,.,CASSSTLEGEKLFF
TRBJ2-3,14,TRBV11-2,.,CASSLVGGKNTQYF
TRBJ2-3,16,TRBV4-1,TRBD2,CASSQGEGLASDTQYF
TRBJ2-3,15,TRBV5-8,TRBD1,CASSIRTGGSDTQYF
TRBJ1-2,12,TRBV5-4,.,CASSLHGYGYTF
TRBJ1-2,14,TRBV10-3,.,CAIAPRDINYGYTF
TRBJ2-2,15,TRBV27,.,CASSLMGSNTGELFF
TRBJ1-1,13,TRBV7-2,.,CASSLTVNTEAFF
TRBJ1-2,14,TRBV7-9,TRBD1,CASRGRDSNYGYTF
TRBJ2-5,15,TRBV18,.,CASSRNVAVQETQYF
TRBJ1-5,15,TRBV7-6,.,CASSAMGGSNQPQHF
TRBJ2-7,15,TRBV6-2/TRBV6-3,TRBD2,CASSASGGQFYEQYF
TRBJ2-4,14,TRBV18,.,CASGSGIAKNIQYF